This TCR beta chain was observed in a study of T cell responses to AZD1222 COVID-19 vaccine. A word on this clone: Its antigen remains unknown.

Sequencing used immunoSEQ multiplex PCR; TCRdb keeps in-frame clones, though not all of them. The sample comprises about 200,000 clones, under 95% of which are singletons, and more than 0.8% rests with the top ten. Findings of the study overall: Spike regions recognized by vaccine-associated CD4 TCRs spanned the protein, led by 160-218 and 743-854.

The length of the CDR3 is 15 residues. Between the trimmed V and J ends, which lost 3 bases and 0 bases, there was a span of 10 bases. Germline CDR1 reads SGDLS; CDR2 reads YYNGEE. Sequences were derived from peripheral blood, sampled 28 days after the second AZD1222 dose. V and J are TRBV9 and TRBJ1-5; D gene uncertain. This receptor was obtained from an adult who received the AZD1222 COVID-19 vaccine. CDR3 coding DNA: TGTGCCAGCAGCGGCCCCCTTTATAGCAATCAGCCCCAGCATTTT. Translated: CASSGPLYSNQPQHF.